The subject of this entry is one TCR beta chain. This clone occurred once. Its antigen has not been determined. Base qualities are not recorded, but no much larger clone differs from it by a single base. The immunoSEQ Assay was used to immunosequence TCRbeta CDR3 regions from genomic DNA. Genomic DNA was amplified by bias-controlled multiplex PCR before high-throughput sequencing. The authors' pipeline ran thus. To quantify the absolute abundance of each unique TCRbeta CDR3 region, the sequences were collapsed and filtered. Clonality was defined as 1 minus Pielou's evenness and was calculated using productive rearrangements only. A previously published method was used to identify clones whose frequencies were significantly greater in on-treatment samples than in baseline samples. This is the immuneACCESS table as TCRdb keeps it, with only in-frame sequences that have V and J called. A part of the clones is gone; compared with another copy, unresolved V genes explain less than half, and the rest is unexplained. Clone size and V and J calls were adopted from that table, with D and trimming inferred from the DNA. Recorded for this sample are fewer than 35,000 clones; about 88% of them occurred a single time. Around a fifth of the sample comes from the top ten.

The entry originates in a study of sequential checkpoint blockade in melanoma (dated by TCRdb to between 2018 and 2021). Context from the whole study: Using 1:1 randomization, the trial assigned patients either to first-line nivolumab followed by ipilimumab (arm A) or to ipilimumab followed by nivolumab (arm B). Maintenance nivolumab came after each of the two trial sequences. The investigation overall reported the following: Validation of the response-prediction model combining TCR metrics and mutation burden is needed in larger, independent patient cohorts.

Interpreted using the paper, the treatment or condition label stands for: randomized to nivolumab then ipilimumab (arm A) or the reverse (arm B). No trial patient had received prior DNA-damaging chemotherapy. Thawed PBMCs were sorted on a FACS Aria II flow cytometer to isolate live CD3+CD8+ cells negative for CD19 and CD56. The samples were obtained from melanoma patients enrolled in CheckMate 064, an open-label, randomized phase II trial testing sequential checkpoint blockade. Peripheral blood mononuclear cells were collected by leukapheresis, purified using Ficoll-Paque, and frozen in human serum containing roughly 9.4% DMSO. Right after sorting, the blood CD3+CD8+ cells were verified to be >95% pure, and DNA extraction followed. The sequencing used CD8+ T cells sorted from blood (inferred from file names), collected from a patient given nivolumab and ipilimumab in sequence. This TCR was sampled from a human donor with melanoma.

The CDR3 sequence is CAVRDSDTDTQYF. Read as DNA, the sequence is TGTGCCGTCCGGGACAGTGACACAGATACGCAGTATTTT. Here the chain combines TRBV6-5 and TRBJ2-3; 7 nucleotides in the junction match TRBD1. Clipping removes 11 bases from V and 2 bases from J, with 7 as the unmatched junction base count. The germline V gene encodes CDR1 MNHEY and CDR2 SVGAGI. The CDR3 holds 13 amino acids from the cysteine to the phenylalanine. This entry keeps only the CDR3 DNA: 39 bases, framed from base 1.